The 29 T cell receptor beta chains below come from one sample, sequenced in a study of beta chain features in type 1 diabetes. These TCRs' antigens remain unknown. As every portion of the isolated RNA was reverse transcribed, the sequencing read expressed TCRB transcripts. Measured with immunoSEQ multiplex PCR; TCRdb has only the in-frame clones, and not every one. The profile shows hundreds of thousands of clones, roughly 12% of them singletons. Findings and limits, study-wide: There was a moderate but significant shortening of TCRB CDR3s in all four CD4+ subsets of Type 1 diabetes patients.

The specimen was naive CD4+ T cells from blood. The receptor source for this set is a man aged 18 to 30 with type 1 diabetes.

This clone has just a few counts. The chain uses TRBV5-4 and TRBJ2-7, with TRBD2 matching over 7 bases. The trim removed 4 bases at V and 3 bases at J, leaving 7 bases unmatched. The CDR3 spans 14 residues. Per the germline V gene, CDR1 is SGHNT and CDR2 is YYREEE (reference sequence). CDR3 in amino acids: CASSQRDLGYEQYF. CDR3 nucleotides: TGTGCCAGCAGCCAGCGGGATTTGGGCTACGAGCAGTACTTC.

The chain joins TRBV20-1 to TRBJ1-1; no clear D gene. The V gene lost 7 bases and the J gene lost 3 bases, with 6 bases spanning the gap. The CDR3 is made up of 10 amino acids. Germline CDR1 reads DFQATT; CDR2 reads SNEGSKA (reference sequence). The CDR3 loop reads CSVRHTEAFF. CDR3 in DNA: TGCAGTGTGAGACACACTGAAGCTTTCTTT.

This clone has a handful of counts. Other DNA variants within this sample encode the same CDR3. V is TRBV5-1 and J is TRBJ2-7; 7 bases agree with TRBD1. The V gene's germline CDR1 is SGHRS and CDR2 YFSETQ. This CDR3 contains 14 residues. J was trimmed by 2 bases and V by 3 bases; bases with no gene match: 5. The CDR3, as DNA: TGCGCCAGCAGCTCAGGGGGTTTTCCCTACGAGCAGTACTTC. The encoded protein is CASSSGGFPYEQYF.

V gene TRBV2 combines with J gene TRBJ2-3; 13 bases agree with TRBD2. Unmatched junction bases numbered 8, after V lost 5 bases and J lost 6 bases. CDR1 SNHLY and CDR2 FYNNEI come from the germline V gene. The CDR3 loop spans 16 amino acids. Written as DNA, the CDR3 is TGTGCCAGCAGTATGGGACTAGCGGGGAGCGTGGATACGCAGTATTTT. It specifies CASSMGLAGSVDTQYF.

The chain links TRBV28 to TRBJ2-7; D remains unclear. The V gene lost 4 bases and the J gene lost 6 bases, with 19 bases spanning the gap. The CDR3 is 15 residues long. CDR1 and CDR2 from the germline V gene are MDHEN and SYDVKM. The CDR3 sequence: CASSSIGQPPIEQYF. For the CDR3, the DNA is TGTGCCAGCAGTTCAATAGGGCAGCCCCCTATCGAGCAGTACTTC.

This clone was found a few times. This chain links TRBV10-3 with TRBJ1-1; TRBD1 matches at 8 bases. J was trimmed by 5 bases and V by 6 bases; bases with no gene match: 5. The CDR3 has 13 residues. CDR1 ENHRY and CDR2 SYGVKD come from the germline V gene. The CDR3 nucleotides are TGTGCCATCAGACAGGGGGTGGAGACTGAAGCTTTCTTT. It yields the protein CAIRQGVETEAFF.

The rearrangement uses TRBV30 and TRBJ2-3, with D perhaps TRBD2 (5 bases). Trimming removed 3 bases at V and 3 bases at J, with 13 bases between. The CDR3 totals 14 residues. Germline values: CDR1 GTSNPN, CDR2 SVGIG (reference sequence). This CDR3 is CAWSRTDKTDTQYF. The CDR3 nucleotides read TGTGCCTGGAGCCGGACTGATAAGACAGATACGCAGTATTTT.

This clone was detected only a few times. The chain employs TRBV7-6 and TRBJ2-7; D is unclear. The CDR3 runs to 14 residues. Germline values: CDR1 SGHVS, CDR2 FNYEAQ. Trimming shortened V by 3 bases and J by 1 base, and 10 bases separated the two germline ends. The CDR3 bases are TGTGCCAGCAGCTTGGGTGACACATCCTACGAGCAGTACTTC. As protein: CASSLGDTSYEQYF.

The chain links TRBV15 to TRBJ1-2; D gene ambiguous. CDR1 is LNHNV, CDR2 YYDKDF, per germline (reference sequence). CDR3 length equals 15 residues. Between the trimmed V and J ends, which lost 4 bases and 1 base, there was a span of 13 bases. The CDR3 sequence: CATSTYQRGNYGYTF. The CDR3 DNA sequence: TGTGCCACCAGCACCTATCAGCGGGGTAACTATGGCTACACCTTC.

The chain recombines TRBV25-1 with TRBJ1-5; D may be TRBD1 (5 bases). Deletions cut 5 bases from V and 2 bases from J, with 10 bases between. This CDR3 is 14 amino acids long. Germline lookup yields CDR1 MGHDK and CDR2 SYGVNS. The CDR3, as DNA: TGTGCCAGCAGTCAGACGGGGGGCAATCAGCCCCAGCATTTT. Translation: CASSQTGGNQPQHF.

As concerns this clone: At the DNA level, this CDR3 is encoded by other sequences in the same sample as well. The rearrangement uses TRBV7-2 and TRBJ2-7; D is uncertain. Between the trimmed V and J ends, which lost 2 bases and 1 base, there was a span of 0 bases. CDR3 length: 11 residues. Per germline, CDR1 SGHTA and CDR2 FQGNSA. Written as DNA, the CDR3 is TGTGCCAGCAGCTTATCCTACGAGCAGTACTTC. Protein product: CASSLSYEQYF.

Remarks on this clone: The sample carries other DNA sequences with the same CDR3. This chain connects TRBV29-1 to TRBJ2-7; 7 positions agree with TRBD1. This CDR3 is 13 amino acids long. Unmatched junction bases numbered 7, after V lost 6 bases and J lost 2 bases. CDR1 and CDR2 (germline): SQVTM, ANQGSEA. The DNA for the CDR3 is TGCAGCGTCGCCGGGCAGGGGGCCTACGAGCAGTACTTC. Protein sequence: CSVAGQGAYEQYF.

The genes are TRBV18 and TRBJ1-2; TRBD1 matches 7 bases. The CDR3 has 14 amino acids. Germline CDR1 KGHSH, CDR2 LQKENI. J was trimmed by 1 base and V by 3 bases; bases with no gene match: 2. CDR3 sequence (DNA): TGTGCCAGCTCACCCGGGACAGTTAACTATGGCTACACCTTC. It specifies CASSPGTVNYGYTF.

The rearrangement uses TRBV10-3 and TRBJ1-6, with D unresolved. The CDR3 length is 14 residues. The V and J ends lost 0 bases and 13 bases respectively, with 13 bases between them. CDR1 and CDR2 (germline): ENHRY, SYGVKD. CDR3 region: CAISESDTQRPLHF. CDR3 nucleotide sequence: TGTGCCATCAGTGAGTCCGACACCCAGAGGCCCCTCCACTTT.

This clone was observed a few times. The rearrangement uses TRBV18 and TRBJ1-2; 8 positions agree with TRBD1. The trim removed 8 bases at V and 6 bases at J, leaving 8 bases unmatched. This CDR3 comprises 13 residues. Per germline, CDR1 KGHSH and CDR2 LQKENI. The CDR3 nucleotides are TGTGCCAGCCGGGACAGGCAGCGGGATGGCTACACCTTC. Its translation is CASRDRQRDGYTF.

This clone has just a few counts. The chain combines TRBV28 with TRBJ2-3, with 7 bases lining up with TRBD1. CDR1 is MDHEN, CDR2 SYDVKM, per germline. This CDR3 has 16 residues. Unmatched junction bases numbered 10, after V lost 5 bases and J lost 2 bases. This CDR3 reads CASSPQQGSSTDTQYF. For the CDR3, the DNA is TGTGCCAGCAGTCCCCAACAGGGGTCATCCACAGATACGCAGTATTTT. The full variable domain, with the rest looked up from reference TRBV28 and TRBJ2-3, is DVKVTQSSRYLVKRTGEKVFLECVQDMDHENMFWYRQDPGLGLRLIYFSYDVKMKEKGDIPEGYSVSREKKERFSLILESASTNQTSMYLCASSPQQGSSTDTQYFGPGTRLTVL.

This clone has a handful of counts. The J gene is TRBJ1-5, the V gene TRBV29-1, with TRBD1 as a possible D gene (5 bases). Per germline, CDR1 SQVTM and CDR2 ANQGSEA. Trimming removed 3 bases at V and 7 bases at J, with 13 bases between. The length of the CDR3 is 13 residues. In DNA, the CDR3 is TGCAGCGTTGACGGGGGAATAGGACAGCCCCAGCATTTT. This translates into CSVDGGIGQPQHF. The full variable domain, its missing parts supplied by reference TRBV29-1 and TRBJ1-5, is SAVISQKPSRDICQRGTSLTIQCQVDSQVTMMFWYRQQPGQSLTLIATANQGSEATYESGFVIDKFPISRPNLTFSTLTVSNMSPEDSSIYLCSVDGGIGQPQHFGDGTRLSIL.

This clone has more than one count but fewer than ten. The CDR3 coding sequence is TGTGCCAGCAGCTTATTGGCAGGGCAAACAGATACGCAGTATTTT. Protein sequence: CASSLLAGQTDTQYF. The chain has TRBV7-8 and TRBJ2-3; D may be TRBD1 (5 bases). Germline V lookup: CDR1 SGHVS, CDR2 FQNEAQ. This CDR3 is 15 amino acids long. V gave up 2 bases and J gave up 3 bases, with 12 bases separating them.

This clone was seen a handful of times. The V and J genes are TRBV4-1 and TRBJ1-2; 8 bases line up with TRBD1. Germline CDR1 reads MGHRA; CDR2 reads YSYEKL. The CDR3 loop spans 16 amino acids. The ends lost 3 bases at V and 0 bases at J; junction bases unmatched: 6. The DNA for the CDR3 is TGCGCCAGCAGCCACCCCCTCAGGGGGCCTAACTATGGCTACACCTTC. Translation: CASSHPLRGPNYGYTF.

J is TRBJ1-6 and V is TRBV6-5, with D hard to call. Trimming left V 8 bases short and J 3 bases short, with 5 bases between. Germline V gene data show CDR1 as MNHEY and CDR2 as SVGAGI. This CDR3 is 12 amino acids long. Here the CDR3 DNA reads TGTGCCAGCGGGGACTATAATTCACCCCTCCACTTT. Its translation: CASGDYNSPLHF.

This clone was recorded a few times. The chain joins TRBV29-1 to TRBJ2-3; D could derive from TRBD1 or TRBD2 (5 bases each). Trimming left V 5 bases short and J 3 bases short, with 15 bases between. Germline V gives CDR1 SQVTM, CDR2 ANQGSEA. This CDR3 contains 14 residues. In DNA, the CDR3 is TGCAGCGTTTTCCGGGGCGCGTCGACAGATACGCAGTATTTT. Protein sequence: CSVFRGASTDTQYF.

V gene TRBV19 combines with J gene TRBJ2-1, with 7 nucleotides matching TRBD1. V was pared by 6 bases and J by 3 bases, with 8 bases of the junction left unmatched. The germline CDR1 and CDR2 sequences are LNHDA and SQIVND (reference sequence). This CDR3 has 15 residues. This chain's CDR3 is CASSSPQGFYNEQFF. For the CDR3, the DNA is TGTGCCAGTAGCTCCCCACAGGGGTTCTACAATGAGCAGTTCTTC.

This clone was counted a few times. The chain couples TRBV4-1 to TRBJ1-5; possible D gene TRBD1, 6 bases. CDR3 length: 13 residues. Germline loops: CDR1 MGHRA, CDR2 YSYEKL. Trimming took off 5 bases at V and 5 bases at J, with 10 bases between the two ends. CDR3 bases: TGCGCCAGCAGCGGGGGGGCGGATCAGCCCCAGCATTTT. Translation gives CASSGGADQPQHF.

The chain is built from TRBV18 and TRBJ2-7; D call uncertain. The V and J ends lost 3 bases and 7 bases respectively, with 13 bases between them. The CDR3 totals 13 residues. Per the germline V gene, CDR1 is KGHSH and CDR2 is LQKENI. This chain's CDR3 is CASSPSPLEEQYF. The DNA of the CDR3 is TGTGCCAGCTCACCTTCACCGTTGGAAGAGCAGTACTTC.

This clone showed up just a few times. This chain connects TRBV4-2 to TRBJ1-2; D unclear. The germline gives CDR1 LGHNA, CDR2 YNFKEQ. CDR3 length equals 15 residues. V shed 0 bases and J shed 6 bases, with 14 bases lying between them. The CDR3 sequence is CASSQDRRQLDGYTF. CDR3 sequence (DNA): TGTGCCAGCAGCCAAGATCGGAGGCAACTCGATGGCTACACCTTC.

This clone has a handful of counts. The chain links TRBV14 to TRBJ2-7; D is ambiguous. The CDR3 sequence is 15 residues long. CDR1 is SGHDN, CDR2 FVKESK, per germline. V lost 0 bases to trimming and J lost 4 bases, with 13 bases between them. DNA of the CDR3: TGTGCCAGCAGCCAAGAAGAATTTTTGAGGTACGAGCAGTACTTC. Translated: CASSQEEFLRYEQYF.

CDR3 loop: CSALPGVNEKLFF. The CDR3 DNA follows: TGCAGCGCTCTACCAGGGGTGAATGAAAAACTGTTTTTT. This chain uses TRBV29-1 with TRBJ1-4, with D perhaps TRBD1 (6 bases). The V gene lost 7 bases and the J gene lost 5 bases, with 14 bases spanning the gap. Germline assignment: CDR1 SQVTM and CDR2 ANQGSEA. CDR3 size: 13 residues.

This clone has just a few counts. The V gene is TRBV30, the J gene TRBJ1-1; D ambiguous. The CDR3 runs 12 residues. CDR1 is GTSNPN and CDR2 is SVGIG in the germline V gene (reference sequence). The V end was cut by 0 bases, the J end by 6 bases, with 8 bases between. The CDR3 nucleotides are TGTGCCTGGAGTGTAGTAGGTCCTGAAGCTTTCTTT. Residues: CAWSVVGPEAFF.

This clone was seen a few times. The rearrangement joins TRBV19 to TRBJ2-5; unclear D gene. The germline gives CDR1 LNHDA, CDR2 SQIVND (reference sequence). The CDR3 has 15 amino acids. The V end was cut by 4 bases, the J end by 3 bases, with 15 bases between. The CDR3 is CASSKALHSEETQYF. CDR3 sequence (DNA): TGTGCCAGTAGTAAAGCGTTGCACTCCGAAGAGACCCAGTACTTC.